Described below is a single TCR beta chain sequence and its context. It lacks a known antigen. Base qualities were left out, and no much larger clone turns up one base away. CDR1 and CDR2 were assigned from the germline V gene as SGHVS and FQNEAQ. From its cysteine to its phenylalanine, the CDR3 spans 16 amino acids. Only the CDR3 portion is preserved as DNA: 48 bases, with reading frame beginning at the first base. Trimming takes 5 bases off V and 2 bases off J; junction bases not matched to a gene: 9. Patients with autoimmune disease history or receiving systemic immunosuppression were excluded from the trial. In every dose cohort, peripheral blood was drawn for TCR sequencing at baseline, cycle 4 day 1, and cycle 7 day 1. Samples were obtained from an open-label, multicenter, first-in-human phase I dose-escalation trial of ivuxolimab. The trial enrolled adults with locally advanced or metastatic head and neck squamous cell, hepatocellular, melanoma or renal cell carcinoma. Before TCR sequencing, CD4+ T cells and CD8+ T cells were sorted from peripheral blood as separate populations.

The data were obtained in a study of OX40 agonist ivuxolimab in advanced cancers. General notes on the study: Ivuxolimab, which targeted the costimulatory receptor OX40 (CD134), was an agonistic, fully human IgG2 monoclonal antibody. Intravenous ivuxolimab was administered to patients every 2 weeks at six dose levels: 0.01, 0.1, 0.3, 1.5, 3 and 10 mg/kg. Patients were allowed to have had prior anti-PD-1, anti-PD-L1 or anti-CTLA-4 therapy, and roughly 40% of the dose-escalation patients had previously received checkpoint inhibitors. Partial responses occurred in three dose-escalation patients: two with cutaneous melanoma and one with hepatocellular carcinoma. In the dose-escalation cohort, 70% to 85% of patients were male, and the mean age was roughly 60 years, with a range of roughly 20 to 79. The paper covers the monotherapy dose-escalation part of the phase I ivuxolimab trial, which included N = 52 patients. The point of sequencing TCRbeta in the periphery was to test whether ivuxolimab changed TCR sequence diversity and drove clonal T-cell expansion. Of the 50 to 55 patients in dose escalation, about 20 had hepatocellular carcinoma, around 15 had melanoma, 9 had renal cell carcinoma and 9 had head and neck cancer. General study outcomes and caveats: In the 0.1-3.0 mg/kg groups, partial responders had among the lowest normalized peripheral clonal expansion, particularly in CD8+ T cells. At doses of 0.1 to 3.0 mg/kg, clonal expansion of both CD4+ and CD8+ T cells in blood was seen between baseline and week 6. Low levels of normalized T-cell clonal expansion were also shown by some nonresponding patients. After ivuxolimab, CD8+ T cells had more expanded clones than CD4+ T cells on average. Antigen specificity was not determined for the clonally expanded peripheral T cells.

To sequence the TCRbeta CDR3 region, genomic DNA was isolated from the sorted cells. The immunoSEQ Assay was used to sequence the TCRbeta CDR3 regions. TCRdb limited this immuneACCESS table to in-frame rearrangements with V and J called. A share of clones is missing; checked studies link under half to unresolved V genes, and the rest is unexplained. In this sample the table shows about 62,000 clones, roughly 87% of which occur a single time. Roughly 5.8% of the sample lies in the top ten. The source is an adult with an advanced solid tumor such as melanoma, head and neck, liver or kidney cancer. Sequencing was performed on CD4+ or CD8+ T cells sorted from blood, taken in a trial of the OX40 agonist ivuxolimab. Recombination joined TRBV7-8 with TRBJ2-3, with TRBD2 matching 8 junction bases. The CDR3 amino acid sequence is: CASSPEAGGYTDTQYF. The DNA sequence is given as TGTGCCAGCAGCCCAGAGGCGGGGGGTTACACAGATACGCAGTATTTT.